What follows describes a single T cell receptor beta chain. What it binds is unknown. The sample is drawn from a study of shared clonotypes between healthy human individuals. Study-level findings and limits: Among donors, the sharing of clonotypes was expected to be influenced by sequencing depth. Estimated richness was generally greater in naive than memory subsets.

CDR3 length: 12 residues. CD45RO negativity and positive selection for CCR7 defined naive CD8 cells, a population that excluded terminally differentiated effector memory CD45RA+ cells. The donors, healthy adults who were HIV-negative, had experienced no recent acute infections or vaccinations. Repertoires were generated with immunoSEQ multiplex PCR, while TCRdb's copy carries only in-frame clones and drops some. Among about 2 million clones listed, approximately 95% were seen once. Source material: naive CD8+ T cells sorted from blood. The sequence was obtained from a man aged 18 to 30 in good health. J is TRBJ2-1 and V is TRBV21-1; the table's D call, TRBD2, was not checked against the DNA. TRBV21-1 is a pseudogene locus. In DNA form, the CDR3 reads TGTGCCAGCAGCAGGCGGGGTAATGAGCAGTTCTTC. It yields the protein CASSRRGNEQFF.